This TCR beta chain appears in the sequencing data of a study of OX40 agonist ivuxolimab in advanced cancers. This clone was picked up one time. Repertoires were generated with immunoSEQ multiplex PCR, while TCRdb's copy carries only in-frame clones and drops some. The table includes tens of thousands of clones, roughly four fifths detected once. The CDR3 spans 14 residues. Germline V gives CDR1 MGHDK, CDR2 SYGVNS. Unmatched junction bases numbered 6, after V lost 7 bases and J lost 3 bases. This chain joins TRBV25-1 and TRBJ2-7; TRBD1 aligns across 10 bases. The TCR was taken from an adult with an advanced solid tumor such as melanoma, head and neck, liver or kidney cancer. The sequencing used CD4+ or CD8+ T cells sorted from blood, collected in a trial of the OX40 agonist ivuxolimab. The CDR3 DNA reads as TGTGCCAGCATGAAGACAGGGGGCTTCTACGAGCAGTACTTC. It encodes CASMKTGGFYEQYF.